These T cell receptor beta chains were read from a single sample in a study of identical twins. TCRdb re-analysed the 5' RACE reads in MiXCR, keeping a single row per CDR3 protein. Of over 550,000 distinct CDR3 sequences in the sample, under 8.5% were seen once. These same data were also listed under a study on yellow fever vaccine responses in identical twins.

Input material: PBMCs. Receptor source: a woman under 30 in good health. CDR3s include the opening cysteine and the closing phenylalanine or tryptophan. A D gene is named only where the DNA matches it firmly. The listing skips clone size in some rows; elsewhere it reads once, few, many or a size class.

abundance: NA; j_gene: TRBJ2-2; d_gene: NA; v_gene: TRBV20-1; CDR3aa: CSARRQSNTGELFF; CDR3nt: TGCAGTGCTAGACGGCAGTCGAACACCGGGGAGCTGTTTTTT
abundance: NA; j_gene: TRBJ1-5; d_gene: NA; v_gene: TRBV5-1; CDR3aa: CASSGKGWPQHF; CDR3nt: TGCGCCAGCTCGGGGAAGGGGTGGCCCCAGCATTTT
abundance: few; j_gene: TRBJ2-5; d_gene: NA; v_gene: TRBV5-1; CDR3aa: CASSLGWTPGAQETQYF; CDR3nt: TGCGCCAGCAGCTTGGGCTGGACACCGGGGGCCCAAGAGACCCAGTACTTC
abundance: few; j_gene: TRBJ1-2; d_gene: NA; v_gene: TRBV27; CDR3aa: CASSNGGARGYTF; CDR3nt: TGTGCCAGCAGTAACGGGGGAGCTAGGGGCTACACCTTC
abundance: many; j_gene: TRBJ1-1; d_gene: NA; v_gene: TRBV11-2; CDR3aa: CASSLQGGLGNTEAFF; CDR3nt: TGTGCCAGCAGCCTACAGGGAGGGTTGGGGAACACTGAAGCTTTCTTT
abundance: NA; j_gene: TRBJ1-6; d_gene: NA; v_gene: TRBV10-3; CDR3aa: CAISDGSPLHF; CDR3nt: TGTGCCATCAGTGATGGATCACCCCTCCACTTT
abundance: NA; j_gene: TRBJ2-4; d_gene: TRBD1; v_gene: TRBV6-1; CDR3aa: CASSLPPGQLNIQYF; CDR3nt: TGTGCCAGCAGTCTTCCGCCGGGACAGCTAAACATTCAGTACTTC
abundance: many; j_gene: TRBJ2-3; d_gene: TRBD1; v_gene: TRBV5-1; CDR3aa: CASSAGQGVSSDTQYF; CDR3nt: TGCGCCAGCAGCGCCGGACAGGGAGTTTCGTCAGATACGCAGTATTTT
abundance: few; j_gene: TRBJ2-2; d_gene: NA; v_gene: TRBV9; CDR3aa: CASSVPRGRNTGELFF; CDR3nt: TGTGCCAGCAGCGTCCCTCGGGGGCGTAACACCGGGGAGCTGTTTTTT
abundance: NA; j_gene: TRBJ1-1; d_gene: NA; v_gene: TRBV6-1; CDR3aa: CASSGQVLILNTEAFF; CDR3nt: TGTGCCAGCAGTGGACAGGTTCTCATTCTGAACACTGAAGCTTTCTTT
abundance: NA; j_gene: TRBJ2-1; d_gene: NA; v_gene: TRBV6-4; CDR3aa: CASSDSPGSSGNEQFF; CDR3nt: TGTGCCAGCAGTGACTCCCCCGGGAGTAGCGGCAATGAGCAGTTCTTC
abundance: few; j_gene: TRBJ1-3; d_gene: NA; v_gene: TRBV20-1; CDR3aa: CSARLGGFYGNTIYF; CDR3nt: TGCAGTGCTAGGTTAGGGGGATTTTATGGAAACACCATATATTTT
abundance: few; j_gene: TRBJ2-3; d_gene: TRBD2; v_gene: TRBV4-1; CDR3aa: CASSPLAGGPVPDTQYF; CDR3nt: TGCGCCAGCAGCCCACTAGCGGGGGGGCCAGTACCAGATACGCAGTATTTT
abundance: many; j_gene: TRBJ2-1; d_gene: TRBD2; v_gene: TRBV27; CDR3aa: CASSAGTSRNEQFF; CDR3nt: TGTGCCAGCTCCGCCGGGACTAGCAGGAATGAGCAGTTCTTC
abundance: NA; j_gene: TRBJ2-1; d_gene: TRBD2; v_gene: TRBV29-1; CDR3aa: CSGAGGISNEQFF; CDR3nt: TGCAGCGGGGCGGGGGGGATTTCCAATGAGCAGTTCTTC
abundance: NA; j_gene: TRBJ1-5; d_gene: NA; v_gene: TRBV12-3/TRBV12-4; CDR3aa: CASRGGRANQPQQF; CDR3nt: TGTGCCAGCAGGGGAGGACGGGCCAATCAGCCCCAGCAATTT
abundance: few; j_gene: TRBJ2-1; d_gene: TRBD2; v_gene: TRBV15; CDR3aa: CATSSGLAGVEQFF; CDR3nt: TGTGCCACCAGCAGTGGTTTAGCGGGAGTTGAGCAGTTCTTC
abundance: few; j_gene: TRBJ2-1; d_gene: NA; v_gene: TRBV7-2; CDR3aa: CASSFTGTIRYNEQFF; CDR3nt: TGTGCCAGCAGCTTCACTGGGACGATCAGATACAATGAGCAGTTCTTC
abundance: many; j_gene: TRBJ1-2; d_gene: NA; v_gene: TRBV6-1; CDR3aa: CASSGRGPYGYTF; CDR3nt: TGTGCCAGCAGTGGGCGAGGGCCCTATGGCTACACCTTC
abundance: NA; j_gene: TRBJ2-2; d_gene: TRBD1; v_gene: TRBV5-1; CDR3aa: CASSYDRDTGELFF; CDR3nt: TGCGCCAGCAGTTATGACAGGGACACCGGGGAGCTGTTTTTT
abundance: many; j_gene: TRBJ1-2; d_gene: NA; v_gene: TRBV29-1; CDR3aa: CSVVGRVLPDYGYTF; CDR3nt: TGCAGCGTTGTCGGGAGGGTTTTACCGGACTATGGCTACACCTTC
abundance: NA; j_gene: TRBJ1-5; d_gene: NA; v_gene: TRBV3-1; CDR3aa: CASSQQGNNQPQHF; CDR3nt: TGTGCCAGCAGTCAACAGGGAAACAATCAGCCCCAGCATTTT
abundance: NA; j_gene: TRBJ2-3; d_gene: TRBD2; v_gene: TRBV20-1; CDR3aa: CSARDSTPANSGRATDTQYF; CDR3nt: TGCAGTGCTAGAGACTCAACCCCGGCGAATAGCGGGAGGGCCACAGATACGCAGTATTTT
abundance: many; j_gene: TRBJ1-1; d_gene: NA; v_gene: TRBV6-5; CDR3aa: CASSYSDSVPEAFF; CDR3nt: TGTGCCAGCAGTTACTCGGACTCTGTCCCTGAAGCTTTCTTT
abundance: NA; j_gene: TRBJ2-1; d_gene: TRBD2; v_gene: TRBV27; CDR3aa: CASSTLRLADSYNEQFF; CDR3nt: TGTGCCAGCAGTACACTCAGGCTAGCGGACTCCTACAATGAGCAGTTCTTC
abundance: NA; j_gene: TRBJ2-5; d_gene: NA; v_gene: TRBV12-3/TRBV12-4; CDR3aa: CASSKPDSLKETQYF; CDR3nt: TGTGCCAGCAGTAAACCGGACAGCCTAAAAGAGACCCAGTACTTC
abundance: many; j_gene: TRBJ2-2; d_gene: NA; v_gene: TRBV12-3/TRBV12-4; CDR3aa: CASSPNRRGGELFF; CDR3nt: TGTGCCAGCAGTCCGAATCGGCGAGGCGGGGAGCTGTTTTTT
abundance: many; j_gene: TRBJ2-1; d_gene: NA; v_gene: TRBV28; CDR3aa: CASSPIRVGEQFF; CDR3nt: TGTGCCAGCAGCCCAATTAGGGTGGGTGAGCAGTTCTTC
abundance: NA; j_gene: TRBJ2-1; d_gene: NA; v_gene: TRBV9; CDR3aa: CASSTGAGSWNEQFF; CDR3nt: TGTGCCAGCAGTACTGGGGCAGGTAGTTGGAATGAGCAGTTCTTC
abundance: few; j_gene: TRBJ2-5; d_gene: NA; v_gene: TRBV5-1; CDR3aa: CASSLGGPGQETQYF; CDR3nt: TGCGCCAGCAGCTTGGGCGGGCCTGGACAAGAGACCCAGTACTTC
abundance: NA; j_gene: TRBJ2-1; d_gene: NA; v_gene: TRBV5-1; CDR3aa: CASSEVAGLNEQFF; CDR3nt: TGCGCCAGCAGCGAGGTGGCGGGCCTCAATGAGCAGTTCTTC
abundance: many; j_gene: TRBJ2-3; d_gene: NA; v_gene: TRBV5-5; CDR3aa: CASAIFTSTDTQYF; CDR3nt: TGTGCCAGCGCTATCTTTACGAGCACAGATACGCAGTATTTT
abundance: NA; j_gene: TRBJ2-5; d_gene: TRBD1; v_gene: TRBV10-3; CDR3aa: CAISDGGQGAGESQYF; CDR3nt: TGTGCCATCAGTGATGGTGGACAGGGAGCAGGAGAGAGCCAGTACTTC
abundance: few; j_gene: TRBJ2-1; d_gene: NA; v_gene: TRBV5-1; CDR3aa: CASTVQLQGDEQFF; CDR3nt: TGCGCCAGCACGGTTCAACTGCAAGGCGATGAGCAGTTCTTC
abundance: few; j_gene: TRBJ1-5; d_gene: NA; v_gene: TRBV29-1; CDR3aa: CSVESREGFVHF; CDR3nt: TGCAGCGTTGAATCTCGAGAGGGTTTTGTGCATTTT
abundance: many; j_gene: TRBJ1-1; d_gene: NA; v_gene: TRBV12-3/TRBV12-4; CDR3aa: CASSLGLEAGF; CDR3nt: TGTGCCAGCAGTTTAGGGTTAGAGGCCGGGTTT
abundance: NA; j_gene: TRBJ2-1; d_gene: NA; v_gene: TRBV20-1; CDR3aa: CSATPQVWGSYNEQFF; CDR3nt: TGCAGTGCCACCCCCCAAGTCTGGGGGTCCTACAATGAGCAGTTCTTC
abundance: few; j_gene: TRBJ1-4; d_gene: NA; v_gene: TRBV20-1; CDR3aa: CSATFIPGSLDEKLFF; CDR3nt: TGCAGTGCTACCTTTATCCCAGGGAGTCTCGATGAAAAACTGTTTTTT
abundance: NA; j_gene: TRBJ1-2; d_gene: TRBD1; v_gene: TRBV4-1; CDR3aa: CASSQDIQGAGGYTF; CDR3nt: TGCGCCAGCAGCCAAGATATTCAGGGGGCAGGGGGCTACACCTTC
abundance: NA; j_gene: TRBJ2-3; d_gene: NA; v_gene: TRBV29-1; CDR3aa: CSVGGFSTDTQYF; CDR3nt: TGCAGCGTTGGGGGGTTTAGCACAGATACGCAGTATTTT
abundance: NA; j_gene: TRBJ1-2; d_gene: TRBD1; v_gene: TRBV6-5; CDR3aa: CASSYSGRGDGYTF; CDR3nt: TGTGCCAGCAGTTACTCGGGCAGGGGGGACGGCTACACCTTC
abundance: many; j_gene: TRBJ1-3; d_gene: NA; v_gene: TRBV6-5; CDR3aa: CASSYGDPLSGNTIYF; CDR3nt: TGTGCCAGCAGTTACGGGGACCCTCTCTCTGGAAACACCATATATTTT
abundance: NA; j_gene: TRBJ2-2; d_gene: TRBD2; v_gene: TRBV10-3; CDR3aa: CAISPKGLDGTGELFF; CDR3nt: TGTGCCATCAGTCCGAAGGGACTAGATGGGACCGGGGAGCTGTTTTTT
abundance: few; j_gene: TRBJ2-1; d_gene: TRBD1; v_gene: TRBV7-8; CDR3aa: CASSPGQFSSSYNEQFF; CDR3nt: TGTGCCAGCAGCCCGGGACAGTTCTCGAGCTCCTACAATGAGCAGTTCTTC
abundance: many; j_gene: TRBJ1-1; d_gene: TRBD1; v_gene: TRBV14; CDR3aa: CASGKPLGQGAGTEAFF; CDR3nt: TGTGCCAGCGGGAAACCACTTGGACAGGGGGCGGGCACTGAAGCTTTCTTT
abundance: many; j_gene: TRBJ2-1; d_gene: NA; v_gene: TRBV12-3/TRBV12-4; CDR3aa: CASSVGNLNEQFF; CDR3nt: TGTGCCAGCAGTGTCGGTAACTTAAATGAGCAGTTCTTC
abundance: NA; j_gene: TRBJ1-2; d_gene: NA; v_gene: TRBV7-9; CDR3aa: CASSSTVLYGYTF; CDR3nt: TGTGCCAGCAGTTCGACTGTACTCTATGGCTACACCTTC
abundance: NA; j_gene: TRBJ2-1; d_gene: NA; v_gene: TRBV11-1; CDR3aa: CASSFSGVYGRGYNEQFF; CDR3nt: TGTGCCAGCAGCTTCTCAGGAGTGTACGGCCGGGGCTACAATGAGCAGTTCTTC
abundance: many; j_gene: TRBJ2-4; d_gene: TRBD2; v_gene: TRBV20-1; CDR3aa: CSVPAGGKDIQYF; CDR3nt: TGCAGTGTCCCTGCGGGGGGAAAAGACATTCAGTACTTC
abundance: many; j_gene: TRBJ2-3; d_gene: NA; v_gene: TRBV4-2; CDR3aa: CASSPSGLGIPSTDTQYF; CDR3nt: TGTGCCAGCAGCCCGTCAGGACTGGGCATCCCGAGCACAGATACGCAGTATTTT
abundance: few; j_gene: TRBJ2-1; d_gene: TRBD2; v_gene: TRBV12-3/TRBV12-4; CDR3aa: CASSRSGHSSYNEQFF; CDR3nt: TGTGCCAGCAGCCGTAGCGGGCATAGCTCCTACAATGAGCAGTTCTTC
abundance: NA; j_gene: TRBJ2-3; d_gene: TRBD2; v_gene: TRBV3-1; CDR3aa: CASSQKGLGTDTQYF; CDR3nt: TGTGCCAGCAGCCAAAAAGGACTAGGTACAGATACGCAGTATTTT
abundance: few; j_gene: TRBJ2-7; d_gene: TRBD2; v_gene: TRBV12-3/TRBV12-4; CDR3aa: CASRKSGRAPYEQYF; CDR3nt: TGTGCCAGCAGAAAAAGCGGGAGGGCCCCCTACGAGCAGTACTTC